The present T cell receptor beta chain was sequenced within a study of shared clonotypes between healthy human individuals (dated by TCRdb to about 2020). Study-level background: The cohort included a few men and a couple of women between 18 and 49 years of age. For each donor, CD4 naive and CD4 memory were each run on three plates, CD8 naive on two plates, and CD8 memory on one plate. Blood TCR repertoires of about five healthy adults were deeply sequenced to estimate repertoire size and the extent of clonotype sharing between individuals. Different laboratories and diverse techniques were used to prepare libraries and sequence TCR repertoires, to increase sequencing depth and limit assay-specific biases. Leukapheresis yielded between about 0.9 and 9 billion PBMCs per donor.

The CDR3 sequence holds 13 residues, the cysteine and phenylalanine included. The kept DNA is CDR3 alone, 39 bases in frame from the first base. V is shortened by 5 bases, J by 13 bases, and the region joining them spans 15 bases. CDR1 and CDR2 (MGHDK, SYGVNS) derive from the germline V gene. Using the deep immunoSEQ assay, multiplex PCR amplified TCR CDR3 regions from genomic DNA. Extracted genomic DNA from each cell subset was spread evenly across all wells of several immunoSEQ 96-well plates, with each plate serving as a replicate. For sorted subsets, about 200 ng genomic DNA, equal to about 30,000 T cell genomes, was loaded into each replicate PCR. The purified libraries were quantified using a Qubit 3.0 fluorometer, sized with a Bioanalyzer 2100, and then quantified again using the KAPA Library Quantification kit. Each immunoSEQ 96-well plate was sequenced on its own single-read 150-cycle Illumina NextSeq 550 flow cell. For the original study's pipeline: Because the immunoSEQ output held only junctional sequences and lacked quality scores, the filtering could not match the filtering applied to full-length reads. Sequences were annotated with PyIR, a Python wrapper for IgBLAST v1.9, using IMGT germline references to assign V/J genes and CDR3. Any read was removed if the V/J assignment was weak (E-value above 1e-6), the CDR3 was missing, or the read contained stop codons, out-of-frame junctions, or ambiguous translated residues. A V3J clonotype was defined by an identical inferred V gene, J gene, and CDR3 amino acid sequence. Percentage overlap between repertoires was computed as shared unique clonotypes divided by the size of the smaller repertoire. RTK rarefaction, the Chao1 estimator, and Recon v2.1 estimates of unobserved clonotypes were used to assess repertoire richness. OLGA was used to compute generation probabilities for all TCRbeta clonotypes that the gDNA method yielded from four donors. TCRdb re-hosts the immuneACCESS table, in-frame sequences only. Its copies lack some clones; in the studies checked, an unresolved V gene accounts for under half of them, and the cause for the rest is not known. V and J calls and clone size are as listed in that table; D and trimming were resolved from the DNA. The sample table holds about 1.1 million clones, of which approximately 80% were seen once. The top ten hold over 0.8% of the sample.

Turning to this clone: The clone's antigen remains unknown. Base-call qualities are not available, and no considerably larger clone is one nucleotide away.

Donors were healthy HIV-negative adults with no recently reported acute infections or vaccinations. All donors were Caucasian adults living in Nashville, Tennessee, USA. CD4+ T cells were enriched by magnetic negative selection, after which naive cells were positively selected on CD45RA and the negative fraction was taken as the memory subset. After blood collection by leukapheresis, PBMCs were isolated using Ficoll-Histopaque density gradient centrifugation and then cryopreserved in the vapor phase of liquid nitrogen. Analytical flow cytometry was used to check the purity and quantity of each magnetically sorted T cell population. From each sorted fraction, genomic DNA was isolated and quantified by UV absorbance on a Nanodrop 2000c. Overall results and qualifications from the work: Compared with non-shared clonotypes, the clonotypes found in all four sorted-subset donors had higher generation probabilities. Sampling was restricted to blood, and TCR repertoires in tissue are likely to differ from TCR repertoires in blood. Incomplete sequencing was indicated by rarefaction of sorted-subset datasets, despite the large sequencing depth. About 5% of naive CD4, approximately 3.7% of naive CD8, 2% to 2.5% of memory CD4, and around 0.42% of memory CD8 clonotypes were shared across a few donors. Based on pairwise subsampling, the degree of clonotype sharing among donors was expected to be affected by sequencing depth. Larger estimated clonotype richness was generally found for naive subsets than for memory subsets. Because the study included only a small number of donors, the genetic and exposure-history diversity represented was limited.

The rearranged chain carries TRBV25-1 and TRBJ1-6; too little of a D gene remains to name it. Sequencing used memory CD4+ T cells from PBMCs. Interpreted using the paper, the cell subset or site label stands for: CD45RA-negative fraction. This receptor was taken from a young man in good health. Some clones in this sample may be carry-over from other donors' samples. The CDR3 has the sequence CASSPHGVSPLHF. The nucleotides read TGTGCCAGCAGTCCTCACGGGGTCTCTCCCCTCCACTTT.